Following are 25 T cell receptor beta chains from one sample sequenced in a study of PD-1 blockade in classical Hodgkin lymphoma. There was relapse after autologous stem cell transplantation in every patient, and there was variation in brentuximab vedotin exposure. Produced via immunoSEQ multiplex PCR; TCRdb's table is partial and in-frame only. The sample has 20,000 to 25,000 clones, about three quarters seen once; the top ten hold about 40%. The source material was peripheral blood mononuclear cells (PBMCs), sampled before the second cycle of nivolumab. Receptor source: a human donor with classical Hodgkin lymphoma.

The CDR3 spells CSVEGGTGSLVLNEQFF. In nucleotides, the CDR3 is TGCAGCGTTGAGGGAGGGACAGGGTCATTGGTCCTCAATGAGCAGTTCTTC. This chain connects TRBV29-1 to TRBJ2-1, with 9 nucleotides matching TRBD1. The ends lost 3 bases at V and 6 bases at J; junction bases unmatched: 15. From germline, CDR1 is SQVTM and CDR2 ANQGSEA. The CDR3 runs 17 residues.

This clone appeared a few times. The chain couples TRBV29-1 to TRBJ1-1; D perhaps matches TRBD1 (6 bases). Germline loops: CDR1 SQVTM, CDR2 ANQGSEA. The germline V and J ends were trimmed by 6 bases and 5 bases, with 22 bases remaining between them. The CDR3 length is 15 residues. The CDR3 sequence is CSVQDRTEKVTEAFF. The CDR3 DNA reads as TGCAGCGTCCAAGACAGGACCGAGAAGGTAACTGAAGCTTTCTTT.

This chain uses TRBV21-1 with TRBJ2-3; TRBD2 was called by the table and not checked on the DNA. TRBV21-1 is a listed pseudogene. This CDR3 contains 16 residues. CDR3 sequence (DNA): TGTGCCAGCAGCGGCCGAAAAGAAGGCCTAGGAGATACGCAGTATTTT. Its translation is CASSGRKEGLGDTQYF.

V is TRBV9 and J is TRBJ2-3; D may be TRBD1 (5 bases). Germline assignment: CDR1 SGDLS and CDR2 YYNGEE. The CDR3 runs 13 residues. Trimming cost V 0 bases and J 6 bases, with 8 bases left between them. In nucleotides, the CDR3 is TGTGCCAGCAGCGTAGAGGGGTCGGATACGCAGTATTTT. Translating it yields CASSVEGSDTQYF.

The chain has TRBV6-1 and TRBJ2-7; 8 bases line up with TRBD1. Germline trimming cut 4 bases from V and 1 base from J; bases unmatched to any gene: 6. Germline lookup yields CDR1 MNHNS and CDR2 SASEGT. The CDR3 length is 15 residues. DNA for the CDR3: TGTGCCAGCAGTGCACGGACAGGGAGGTCCTACGAGCAGTACTTC. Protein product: CASSARTGRSYEQYF.

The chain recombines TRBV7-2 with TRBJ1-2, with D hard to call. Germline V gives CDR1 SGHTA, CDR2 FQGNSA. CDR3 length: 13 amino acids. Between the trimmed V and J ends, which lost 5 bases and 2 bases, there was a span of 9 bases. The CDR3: CASSTYKNYGYTF. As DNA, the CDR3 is TGTGCCAGCAGCACTTACAAAAACTATGGCTACACCTTC.

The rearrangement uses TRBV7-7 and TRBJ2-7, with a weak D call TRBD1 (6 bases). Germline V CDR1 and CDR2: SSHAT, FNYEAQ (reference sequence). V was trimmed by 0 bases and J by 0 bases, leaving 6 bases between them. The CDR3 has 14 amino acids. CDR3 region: CASSLADSSYEQYF. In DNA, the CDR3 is TGTGCCAGCAGCTTAGCGGACAGCTCCTACGAGCAGTACTTC.

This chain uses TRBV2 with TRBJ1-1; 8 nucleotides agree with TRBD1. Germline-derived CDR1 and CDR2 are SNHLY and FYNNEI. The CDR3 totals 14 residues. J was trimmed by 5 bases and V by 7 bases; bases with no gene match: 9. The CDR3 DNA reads TGTGCCAGCATGGGTCGGACAGGGTTTACTGAAGCTTTCTTT. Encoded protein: CASMGRTGFTEAFF.

The CDR3 loop is CASSPGRIQETQYF. CDR3 coding DNA: TGTGCCAGCAGCCCCGGACGGATCCAAGAGACCCAGTACTTC. The rearrangement uses TRBV7-2 and TRBJ2-5; no reliable D call. The CDR3 runs to 14 residues. The V end was cut by 5 bases, the J end by 1 base, with 11 bases between. Germline V gives CDR1 SGHTA, CDR2 FQGNSA.

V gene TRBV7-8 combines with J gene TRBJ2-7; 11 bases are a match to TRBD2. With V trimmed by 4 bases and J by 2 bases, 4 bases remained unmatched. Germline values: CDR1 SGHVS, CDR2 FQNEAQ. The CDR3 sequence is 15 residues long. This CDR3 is CASSWTSGWTYEQYF. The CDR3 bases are TGTGCCAGCAGCTGGACTAGCGGGTGGACCTACGAGCAGTACTTC.

This CDR3 is CAARNRGGSYNEQFF. In DNA, the CDR3 is TGTGCCGCCCGGAACAGGGGAGGGTCCTACAATGAGCAGTTCTTC. The chain is built from TRBV10-3 and TRBJ2-1; D tentatively reads TRBD1 or TRBD2 (7 bases each). Deletions cut 11 bases from V and 1 base from J, with 18 bases between. The CDR3 runs 15 residues. Germline lookup yields CDR1 ENHRY and CDR2 SYGVKD.

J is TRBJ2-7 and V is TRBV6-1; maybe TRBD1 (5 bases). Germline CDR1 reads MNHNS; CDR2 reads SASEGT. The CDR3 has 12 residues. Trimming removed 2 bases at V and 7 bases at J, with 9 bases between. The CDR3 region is CASSESHREQYF. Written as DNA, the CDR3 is TGTGCCAGCAGTGAAAGTCACAGGGAGCAGTACTTC.

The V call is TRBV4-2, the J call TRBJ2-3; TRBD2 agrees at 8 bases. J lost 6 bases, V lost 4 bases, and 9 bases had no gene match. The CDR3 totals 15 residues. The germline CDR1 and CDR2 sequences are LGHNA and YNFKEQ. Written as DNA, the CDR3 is TGTGCCAGCAGCCTTAGCGGGATTGTAGGGGATACGCAGTATTTT. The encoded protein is CASSLSGIVGDTQYF.

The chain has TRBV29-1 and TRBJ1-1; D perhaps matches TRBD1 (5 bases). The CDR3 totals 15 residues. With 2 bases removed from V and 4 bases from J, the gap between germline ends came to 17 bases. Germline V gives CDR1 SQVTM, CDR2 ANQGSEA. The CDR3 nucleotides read TGCAGCGTTGAAAGGGGTTCCGGGAAGGGCACTGAAGCTTTCTTT. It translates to CSVERGSGKGTEAFF.

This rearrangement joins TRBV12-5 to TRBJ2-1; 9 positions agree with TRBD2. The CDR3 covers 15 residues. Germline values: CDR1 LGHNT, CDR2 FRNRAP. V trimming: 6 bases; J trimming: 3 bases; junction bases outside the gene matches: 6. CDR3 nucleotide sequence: TGTGCTAGTGGCCGTGGACTAGCGCACTACAATGAGCAGTTCTTC. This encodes CASGRGLAHYNEQFF.

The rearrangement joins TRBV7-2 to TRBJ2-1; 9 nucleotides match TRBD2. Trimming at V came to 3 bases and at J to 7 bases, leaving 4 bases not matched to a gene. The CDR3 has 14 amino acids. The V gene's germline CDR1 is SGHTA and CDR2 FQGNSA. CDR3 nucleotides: TGTGCCAGCAGCTTGAGAAGCGGGAGGAATGAGCAGTTCTTC. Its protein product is CASSLRSGRNEQFF.

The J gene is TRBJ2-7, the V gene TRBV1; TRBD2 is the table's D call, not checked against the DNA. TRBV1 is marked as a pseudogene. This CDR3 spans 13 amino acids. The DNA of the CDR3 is TGCACCACTCCGGGACTGAGAATCTACGAGCAGTACTTC. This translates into CTTPGLRIYEQYF.

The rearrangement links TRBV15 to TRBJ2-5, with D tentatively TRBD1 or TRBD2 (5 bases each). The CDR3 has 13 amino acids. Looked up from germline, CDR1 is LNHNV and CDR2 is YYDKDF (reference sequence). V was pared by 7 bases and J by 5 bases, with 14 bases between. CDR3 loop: CATTGTARETQYF. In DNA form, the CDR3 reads TGTGCCACCACCGGGACCGCGAGGGAGACCCAGTACTTC.

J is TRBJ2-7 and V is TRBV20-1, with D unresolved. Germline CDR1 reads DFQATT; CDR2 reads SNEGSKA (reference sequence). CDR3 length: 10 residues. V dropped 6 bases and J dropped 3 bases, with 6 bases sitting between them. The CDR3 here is CSAASYEQYF. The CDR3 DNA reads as TGCAGTGCGGCAAGCTACGAGCAGTACTTC.

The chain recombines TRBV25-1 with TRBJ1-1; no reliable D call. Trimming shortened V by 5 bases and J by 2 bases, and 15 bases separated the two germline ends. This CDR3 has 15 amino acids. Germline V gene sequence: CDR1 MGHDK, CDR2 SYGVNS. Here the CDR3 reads CASSPGVGINTEAFF. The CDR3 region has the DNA TGTGCCAGCAGTCCCGGGGTTGGGATCAACACTGAAGCTTTCTTT.

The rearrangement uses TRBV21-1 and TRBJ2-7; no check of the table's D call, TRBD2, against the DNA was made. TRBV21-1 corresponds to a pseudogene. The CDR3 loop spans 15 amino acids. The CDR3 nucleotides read TGTGCCAGCATCCTACGGGGGGCTAGTCAGTACGAGCAGTACTTC. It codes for CASILRGASQYEQYF.

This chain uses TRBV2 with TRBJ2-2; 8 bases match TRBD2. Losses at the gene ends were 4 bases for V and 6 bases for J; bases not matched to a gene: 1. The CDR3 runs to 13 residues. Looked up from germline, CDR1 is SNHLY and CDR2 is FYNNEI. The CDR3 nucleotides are TGTGCCAGCAGTGGCGGGGGGTCCGGGGAGCTGTTTTTT. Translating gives CASSGGGSGELFF. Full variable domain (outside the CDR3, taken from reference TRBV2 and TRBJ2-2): EPEVTQTPSHQVTQMGQEVILRCVPISNHLYFYWYRQILGQKVEFLVSFYNNEISEKSEIFDDQFSVERPDGSNFTLKIRSTKLEDSAMYFCASSGGGSGELFFGEGSRLTVL.

The chain's CDR3 is CASSSQGGDQPQHF. CDR3 coding DNA: TGTGCCAGCAGCTCCCAAGGGGGGGATCAGCCCCAGCATTTT. V usage is TRBV7-2 and J usage is TRBJ1-5; the D gene is possibly TRBD1 (6 bases). The CDR3 length is 14 residues. The germline gives CDR1 SGHTA, CDR2 FQGNSA. V lost 4 bases and J lost 5, with 12 bases in between.

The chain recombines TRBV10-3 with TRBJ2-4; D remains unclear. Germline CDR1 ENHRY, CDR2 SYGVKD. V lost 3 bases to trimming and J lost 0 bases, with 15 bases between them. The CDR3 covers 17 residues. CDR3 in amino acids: CAISDPDGPLAKNIQYF. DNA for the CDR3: TGTGCCATCAGTGACCCGGACGGCCCCCTAGCCAAAAACATTCAGTACTTC.

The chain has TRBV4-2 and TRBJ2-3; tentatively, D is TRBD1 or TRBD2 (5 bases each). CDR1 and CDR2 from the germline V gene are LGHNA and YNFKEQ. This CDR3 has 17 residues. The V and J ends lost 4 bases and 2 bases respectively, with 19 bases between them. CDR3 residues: CASSRDAAEGSTDTQYF. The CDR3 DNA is TGTGCCAGCAGCCGGGACGCCGCGGAAGGGTCCACAGATACGCAGTATTTT.